This paragraph covers one T cell receptor (beta chain) sequence. Produced via immunoSEQ multiplex PCR; TCRdb's table is partial and in-frame only. The sample records 100,000 to 150,000 clones, around four fifths being singletons. Germline V gene lookup returns CDR1 MNHEY and CDR2 SMNVEV (reference sequence). The CDR3 runs 15 residues. After removal of 5 bases from V and 9 bases from J, the junction contained 7 bases not matched to a gene. This sample stems from a study of blood T cell repertoires in COVID-19. The J gene is TRBJ1-6, the V gene TRBV27; 10 bases are shared with TRBD1. Sequencing was done on a sample of peripheral blood. The sequence was collected from a human donor in a cohort sampled during active COVID-19. The CDR3: CASSQRTGGFSPLHF. The CDR3 region has the DNA TGTGCCAGCAGTCAGCGGACAGGGGGTTTTTCACCCCTCCACTTT.